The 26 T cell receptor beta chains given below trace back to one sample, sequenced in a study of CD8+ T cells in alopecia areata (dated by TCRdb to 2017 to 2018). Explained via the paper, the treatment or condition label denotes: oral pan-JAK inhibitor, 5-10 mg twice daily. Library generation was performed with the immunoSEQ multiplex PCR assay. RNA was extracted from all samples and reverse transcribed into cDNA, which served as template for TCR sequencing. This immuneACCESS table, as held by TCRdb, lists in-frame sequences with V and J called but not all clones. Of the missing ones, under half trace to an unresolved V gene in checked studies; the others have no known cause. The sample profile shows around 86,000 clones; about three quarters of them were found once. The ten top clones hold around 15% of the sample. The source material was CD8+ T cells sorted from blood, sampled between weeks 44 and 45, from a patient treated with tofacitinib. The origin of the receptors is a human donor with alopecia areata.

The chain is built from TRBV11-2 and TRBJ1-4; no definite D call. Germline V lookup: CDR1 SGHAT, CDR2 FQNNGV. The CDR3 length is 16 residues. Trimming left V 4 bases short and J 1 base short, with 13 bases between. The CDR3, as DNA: TGTGCCAGCAGCTGGTTATCCGAGGGAACTAATGAAAAACTGTTTTTT. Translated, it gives CASSWLSEGTNEKLFF.

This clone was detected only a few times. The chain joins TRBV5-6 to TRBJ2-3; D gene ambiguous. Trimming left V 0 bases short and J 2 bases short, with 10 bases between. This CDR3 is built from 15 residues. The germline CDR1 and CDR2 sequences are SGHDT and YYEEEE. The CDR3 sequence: CASSLERSYTDTQYF. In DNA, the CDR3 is TGTGCCAGCAGCTTGGAACGGTCCTACACAGATACGCAGTATTTT. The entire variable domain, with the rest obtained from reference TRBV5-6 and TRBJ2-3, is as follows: DAGVTQSPTHLIKTRGQQVTLRCSPKSGHDTVSWYQQALGQGPQFIFQYYEEEERQRGNFPDRFSGHQFPNYSSELNVNALLLGDSALYLCASSLERSYTDTQYFGPGTRLTVL.

The CDR3 DNA is TGCAGCGTGACAGGGGACTACGAGCAGTACTTC. It is translated as CSVTGDYEQYF. This chain joins TRBV29-1 and TRBJ2-7; 8 bases agree with TRBD1. From germline, CDR1 is SQVTM and CDR2 ANQGSEA. Losses at the gene ends were 6 bases for V and 3 bases for J; bases not matched to a gene: 1. The CDR3 totals 11 residues.

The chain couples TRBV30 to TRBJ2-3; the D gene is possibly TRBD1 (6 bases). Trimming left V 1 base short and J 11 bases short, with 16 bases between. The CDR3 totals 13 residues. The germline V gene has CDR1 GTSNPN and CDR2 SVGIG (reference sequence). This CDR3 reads CAWSASVLGQQYF. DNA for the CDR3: TGTGCCTGGAGTGCATCGGTCCTGGGACAGCAGTATTTT.

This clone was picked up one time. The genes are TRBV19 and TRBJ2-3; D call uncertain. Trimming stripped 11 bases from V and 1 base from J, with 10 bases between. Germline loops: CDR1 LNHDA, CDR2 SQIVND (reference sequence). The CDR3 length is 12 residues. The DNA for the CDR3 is TGTGCCGTCCAAAGTGGCACAGATACGCAGTATTTT. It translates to CAVQSGTDTQYF.

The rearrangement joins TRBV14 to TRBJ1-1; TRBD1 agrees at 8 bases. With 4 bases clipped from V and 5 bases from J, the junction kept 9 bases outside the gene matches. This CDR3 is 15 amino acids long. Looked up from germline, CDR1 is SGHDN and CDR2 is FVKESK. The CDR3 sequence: CASSPTHRGRTEAFF. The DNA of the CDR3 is TGTGCCAGCAGCCCTACACACAGGGGGAGGACTGAAGCTTTCTTT.

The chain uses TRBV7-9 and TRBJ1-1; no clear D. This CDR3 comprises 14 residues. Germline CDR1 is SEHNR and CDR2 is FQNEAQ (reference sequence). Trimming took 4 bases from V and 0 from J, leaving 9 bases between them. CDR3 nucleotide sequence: TGTGCCAGCAGCTGGAGCGGGGTGAACACTGAAGCTTTCTTT. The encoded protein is CASSWSGVNTEAFF.

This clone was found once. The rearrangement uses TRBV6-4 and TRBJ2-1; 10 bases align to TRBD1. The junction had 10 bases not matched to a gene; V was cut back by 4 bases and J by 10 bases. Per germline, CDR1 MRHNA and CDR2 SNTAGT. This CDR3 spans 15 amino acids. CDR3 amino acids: CASSVGTGAAEEQFF. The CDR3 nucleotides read TGTGCCAGCAGTGTTGGGACAGGGGCGGCAGAGGAGCAGTTCTTC.

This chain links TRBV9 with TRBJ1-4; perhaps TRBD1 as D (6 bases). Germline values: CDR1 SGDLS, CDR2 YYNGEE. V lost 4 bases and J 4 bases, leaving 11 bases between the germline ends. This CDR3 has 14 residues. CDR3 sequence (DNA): TGTGCCAGCAGCCAGGGGAGGGGTAATGAAAAACTGTTTTTT. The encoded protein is CASSQGRGNEKLFF. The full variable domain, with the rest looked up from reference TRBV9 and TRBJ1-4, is DSGVTQTPKHLITATGQRVTLRCSPRSGDLSVYWYQQSLDQGLQFLIQYYNGEERAKGNILERFSAQQFPDLHSELNLSSLELGDSALYFCASSQGRGNEKLFFGSGTQLSVL.

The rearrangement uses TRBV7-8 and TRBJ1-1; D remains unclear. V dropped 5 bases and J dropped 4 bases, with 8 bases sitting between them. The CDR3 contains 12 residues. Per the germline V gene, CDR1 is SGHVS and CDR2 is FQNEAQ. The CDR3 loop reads CASSHFGTEAFF. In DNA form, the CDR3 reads TGTGCCAGCAGCCACTTTGGCACTGAAGCTTTCTTT.

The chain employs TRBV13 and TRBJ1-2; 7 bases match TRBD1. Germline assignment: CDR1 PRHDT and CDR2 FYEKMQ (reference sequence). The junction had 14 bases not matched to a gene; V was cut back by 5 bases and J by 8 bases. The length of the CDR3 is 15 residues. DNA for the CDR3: TGTGCCAGCAGCCCAGAGACAGGGACGGGGGAAGGCTACACCTTC. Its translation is CASSPETGTGEGYTF.

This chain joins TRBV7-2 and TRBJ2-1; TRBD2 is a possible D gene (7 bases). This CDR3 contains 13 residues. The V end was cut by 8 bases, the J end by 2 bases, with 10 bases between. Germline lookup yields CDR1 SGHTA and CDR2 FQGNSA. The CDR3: CASSGGTYNEQFF. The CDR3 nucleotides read TGTGCCAGCTCGGGGGGCACCTACAATGAGCAGTTCTTC.

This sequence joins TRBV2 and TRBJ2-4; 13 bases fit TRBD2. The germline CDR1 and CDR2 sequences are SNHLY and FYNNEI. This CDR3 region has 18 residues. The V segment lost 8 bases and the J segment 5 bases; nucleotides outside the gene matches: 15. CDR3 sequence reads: CASRYTAGTSGGENIQYF. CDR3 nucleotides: TGTGCCAGCCGCTACACCGCGGGTACTAGCGGGGGGGAAAACATTCAGTACTTC. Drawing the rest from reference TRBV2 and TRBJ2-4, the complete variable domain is EPEVTQTPSHQVTQMGQEVILRCVPISNHLYFYWYRQILGQKVEFLVSFYNNEISEKSEIFDDQFSVERPDGSNFTLKIRSTKLEDSAMYFCASRYTAGTSGGENIQYFGAGTRLSVL.

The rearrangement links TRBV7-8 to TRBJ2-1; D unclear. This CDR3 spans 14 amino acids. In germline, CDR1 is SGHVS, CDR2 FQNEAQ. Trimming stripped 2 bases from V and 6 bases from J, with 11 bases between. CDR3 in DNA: TGTGCCAGCAGCTTATCATTCACTCGCAATGAGCAGTTCTTC. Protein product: CASSLSFTRNEQFF.

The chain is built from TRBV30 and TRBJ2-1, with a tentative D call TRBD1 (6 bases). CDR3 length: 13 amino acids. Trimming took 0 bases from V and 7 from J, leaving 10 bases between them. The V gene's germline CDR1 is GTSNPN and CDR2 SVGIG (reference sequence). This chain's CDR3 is CAWSVRGSNEQFF. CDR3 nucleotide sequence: TGTGCCTGGAGTGTAAGGGGGTCGAATGAGCAGTTCTTC.

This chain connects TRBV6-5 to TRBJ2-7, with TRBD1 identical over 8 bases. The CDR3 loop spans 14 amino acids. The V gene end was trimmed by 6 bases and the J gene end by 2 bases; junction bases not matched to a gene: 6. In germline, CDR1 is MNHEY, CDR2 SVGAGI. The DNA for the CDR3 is TGTGCCAGCAGCGAGGGGACAGGTCCCTACGAGCAGTACTTC. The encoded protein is CASSEGTGPYEQYF.

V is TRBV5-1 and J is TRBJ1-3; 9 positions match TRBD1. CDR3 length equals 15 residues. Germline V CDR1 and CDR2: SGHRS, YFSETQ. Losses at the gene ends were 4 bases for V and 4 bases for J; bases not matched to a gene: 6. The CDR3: CASSKDRGGGNTIYF. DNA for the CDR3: TGCGCCAGCAGCAAGGACAGGGGAGGAGGAAACACCATATATTTT.

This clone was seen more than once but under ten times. The CDR3 DNA is TGTGCCAGCAGTCGGCGGGCGGATAGCACAGATACGCAGTATTTT. As protein: CASSRRADSTDTQYF. This chain joins TRBV27 and TRBJ2-3, with D possibly TRBD2 on 5 matching bases. CDR1 and CDR2 from the germline V gene are MNHEY and SMNVEV (reference sequence). Trimming removed 5 bases from V and 0 bases from J, with 12 bases in between. The CDR3 is 15 residues long.

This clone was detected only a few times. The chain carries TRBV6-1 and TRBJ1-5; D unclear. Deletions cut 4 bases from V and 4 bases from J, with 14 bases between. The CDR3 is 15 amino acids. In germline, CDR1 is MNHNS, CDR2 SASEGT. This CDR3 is CASSGETASNQPQHF. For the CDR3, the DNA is TGTGCCAGCAGTGGGGAAACAGCCTCAAATCAGCCCCAGCATTTT.

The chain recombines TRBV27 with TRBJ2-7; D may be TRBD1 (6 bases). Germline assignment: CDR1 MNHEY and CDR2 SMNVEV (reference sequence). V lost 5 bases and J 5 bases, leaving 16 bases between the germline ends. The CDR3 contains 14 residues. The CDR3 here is CASSPSPGAHEQYF. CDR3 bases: TGTGCCAGCAGTCCCTCCCCAGGGGCCCACGAGCAGTACTTC.

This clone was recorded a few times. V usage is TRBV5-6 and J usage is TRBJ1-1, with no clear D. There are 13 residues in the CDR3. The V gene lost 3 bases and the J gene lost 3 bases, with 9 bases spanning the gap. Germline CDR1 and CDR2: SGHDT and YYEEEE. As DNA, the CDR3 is TGTGCCAGCAGCTCGACCTTAGACACTGAAGCTTTCTTT. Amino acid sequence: CASSSTLDTEAFF. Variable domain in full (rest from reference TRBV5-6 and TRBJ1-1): DAGVTQSPTHLIKTRGQQVTLRCSPKSGHDTVSWYQQALGQGPQFIFQYYEEEERQRGNFPDRFSGHQFPNYSSELNVNALLLGDSALYLCASSSTLDTEAFFGQGTRLTVV.

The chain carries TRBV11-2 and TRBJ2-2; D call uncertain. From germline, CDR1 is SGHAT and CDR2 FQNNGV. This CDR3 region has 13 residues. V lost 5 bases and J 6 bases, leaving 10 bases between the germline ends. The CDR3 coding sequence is TGTGCCAGCAGCCCATCGTATTCCGGGGAGCTGTTTTTT. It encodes CASSPSYSGELFF.

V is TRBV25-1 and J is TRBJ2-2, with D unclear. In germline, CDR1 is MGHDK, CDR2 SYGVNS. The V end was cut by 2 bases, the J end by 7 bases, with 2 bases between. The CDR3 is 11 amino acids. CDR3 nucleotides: TGTGCCAGCAGTGAACGCGGGGAGCTGTTTTTT. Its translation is CASSERGELFF.

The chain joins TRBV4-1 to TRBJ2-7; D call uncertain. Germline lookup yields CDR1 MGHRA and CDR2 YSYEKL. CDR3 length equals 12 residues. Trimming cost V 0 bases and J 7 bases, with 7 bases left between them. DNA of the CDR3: TGCGCCAGCAGCCAAGATCGGAAGGAGCAGTACTTC. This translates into CASSQDRKEQYF.

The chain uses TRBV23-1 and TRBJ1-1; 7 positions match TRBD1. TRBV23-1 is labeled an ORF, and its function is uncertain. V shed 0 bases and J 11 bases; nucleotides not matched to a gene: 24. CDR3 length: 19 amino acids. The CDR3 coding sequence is TGCGCCAGCAGTCAATCGACGGACCAAAATCTTGTTGACAGGGAACTTGCTTTCTTT. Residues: CASSQSTDQNLVDRELAFF.

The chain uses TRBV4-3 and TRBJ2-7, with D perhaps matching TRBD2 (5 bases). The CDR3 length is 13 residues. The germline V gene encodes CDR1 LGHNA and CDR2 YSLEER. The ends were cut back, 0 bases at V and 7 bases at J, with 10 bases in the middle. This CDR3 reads CASSQEYGEEQYF. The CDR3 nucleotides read TGCGCCAGCAGCCAAGAGTATGGGGAGGAGCAGTACTTC.